Below, one T cell receptor (beta chain) is given with its context. This specimen belongs to a study of control samples from healthy donors and cancer patients. Method: immunoSEQ multiplex PCR; TCRdb's copy keeps in-frame clones and lacks some. The sample lists about 160,000 clones; roughly 95% were seen once. The receptor's source is a woman aged 30 to 39 in good health. Sequencing was done on a sample of blood.

Here the CDR3 DNA reads TGTGCCAGCAGCCAAAGGACAGGGGGTTATGGCTACACCTTC. Its translation is CASSQRTGGYGYTF. The chain is built from TRBV7-2 and TRBJ1-2; 10 bases align to TRBD1. With 5 bases clipped from V and 5 bases from J, the junction kept 5 bases outside the gene matches. The CDR3 contains 14 residues. CDR1 is SGHTA and CDR2 is FQGNSA in the germline V gene.